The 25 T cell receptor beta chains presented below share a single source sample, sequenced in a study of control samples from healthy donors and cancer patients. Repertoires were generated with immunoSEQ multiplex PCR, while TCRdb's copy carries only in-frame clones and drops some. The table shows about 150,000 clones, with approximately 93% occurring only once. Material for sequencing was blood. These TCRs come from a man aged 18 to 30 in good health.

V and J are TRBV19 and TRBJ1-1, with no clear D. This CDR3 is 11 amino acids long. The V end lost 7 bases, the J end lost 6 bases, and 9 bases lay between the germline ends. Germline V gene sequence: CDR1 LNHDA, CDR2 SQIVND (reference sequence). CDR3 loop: CASIFGPEAFF. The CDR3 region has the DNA TGTGCCAGTATTTTCGGCCCTGAAGCTTTCTTT.

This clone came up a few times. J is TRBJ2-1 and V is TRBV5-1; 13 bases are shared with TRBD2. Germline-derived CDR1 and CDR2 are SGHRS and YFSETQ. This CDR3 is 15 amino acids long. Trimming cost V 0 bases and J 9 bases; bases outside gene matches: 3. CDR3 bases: TGCGCCAGCAGCTTGGTACTAGCGGGAGGGGGTGAGCAGTTCTTC. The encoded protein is CASSLVLAGGGEQFF.

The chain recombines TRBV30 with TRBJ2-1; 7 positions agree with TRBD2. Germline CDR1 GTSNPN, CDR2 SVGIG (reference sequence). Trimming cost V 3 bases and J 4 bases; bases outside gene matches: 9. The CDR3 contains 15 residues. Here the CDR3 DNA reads TGTGCCTGGAGGTTCTTGGGAGGGAGTTACAATGAGCAGTTCTTC. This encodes CAWRFLGGSYNEQFF.

Written as DNA, the CDR3 is TGTGCCAGCAGCCAGAAGGGATATACTAACTATGGCTACACCTTC. Protein: CASSQKGYTNYGYTF. This rearrangement joins TRBV14 to TRBJ1-2; D unresolved. Germline V gene data show CDR1 as SGHDN and CDR2 as FVKESK. This CDR3 spans 15 amino acids. The germline V and J ends were trimmed by 3 bases and 0 bases, with 11 bases remaining between them.

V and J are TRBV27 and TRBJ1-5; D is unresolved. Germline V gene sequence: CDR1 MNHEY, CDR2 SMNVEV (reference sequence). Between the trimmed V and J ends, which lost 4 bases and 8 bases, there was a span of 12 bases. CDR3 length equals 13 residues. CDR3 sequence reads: CASSSSRAEPQHF. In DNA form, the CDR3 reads TGTGCCAGCAGTTCATCTCGAGCGGAGCCCCAGCATTTT.

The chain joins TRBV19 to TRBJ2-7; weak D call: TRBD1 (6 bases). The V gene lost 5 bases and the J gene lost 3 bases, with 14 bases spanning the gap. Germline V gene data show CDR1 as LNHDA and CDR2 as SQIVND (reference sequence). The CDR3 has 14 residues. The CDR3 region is CASSLRGQNYEQYF. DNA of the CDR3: TGTGCCAGTAGTCTAAGGGGACAAAACTACGAGCAGTACTTC.

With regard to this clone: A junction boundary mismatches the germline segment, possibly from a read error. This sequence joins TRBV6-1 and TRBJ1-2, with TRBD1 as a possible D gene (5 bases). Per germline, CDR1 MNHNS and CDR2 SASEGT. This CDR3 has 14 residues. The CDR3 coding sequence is TGTGCCAGCAGCGAAGGGGCAGCGTACTATGGCTACACCTTC. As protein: CASSEGAAYYGYTF.

The CDR3 DNA is TGTGCCTGGAGTGGAGCTTGGGGTACTGGGGCTTTCTTT. Translating gives CAWSGAWGTGAFF. The chain employs TRBV30 and TRBJ1-1; D is undetermined. V was pared by 1 base and J by 11 bases, with 17 bases between. The CDR3 has 13 residues. Germline-derived CDR1 and CDR2 are GTSNPN and SVGIG (reference sequence).

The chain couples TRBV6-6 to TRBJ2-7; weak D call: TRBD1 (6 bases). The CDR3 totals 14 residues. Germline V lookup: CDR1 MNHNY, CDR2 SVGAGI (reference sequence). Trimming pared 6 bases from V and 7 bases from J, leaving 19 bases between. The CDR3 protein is CASSRPPRTDEQYF. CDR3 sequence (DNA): TGTGCCAGCAGCCGTCCCCCTCGGACAGATGAGCAGTACTTC.

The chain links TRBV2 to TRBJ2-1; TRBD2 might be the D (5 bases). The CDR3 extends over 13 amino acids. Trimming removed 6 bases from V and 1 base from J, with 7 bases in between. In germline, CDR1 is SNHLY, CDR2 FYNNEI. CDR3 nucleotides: TGTGCCAGCAGCGGGATTTCCTACAATGAGCAGTTCTTC. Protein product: CASSGISYNEQFF.

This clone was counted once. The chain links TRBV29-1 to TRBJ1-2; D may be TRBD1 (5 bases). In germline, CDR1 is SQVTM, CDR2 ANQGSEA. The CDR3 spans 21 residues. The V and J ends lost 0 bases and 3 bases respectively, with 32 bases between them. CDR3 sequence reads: CSVEDGQGFISFRSGHYGYTF. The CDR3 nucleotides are TGCAGCGTTGAAGACGGCCAAGGTTTCATCAGTTTCAGGTCGGGACACTATGGCTACACCTTC.

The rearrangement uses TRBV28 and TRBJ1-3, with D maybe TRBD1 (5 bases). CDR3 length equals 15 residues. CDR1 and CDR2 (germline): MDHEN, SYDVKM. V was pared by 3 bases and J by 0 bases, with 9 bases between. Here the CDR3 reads CASSFGAFSGNTIYF. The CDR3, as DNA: TGTGCCAGCAGTTTCGGGGCGTTCTCTGGAAACACCATATATTTT.

The CDR3 loop is CAISETGQGVWGPLGGTEAFF. CDR3 coding DNA: TGTGCCATCAGTGAAACGGGACAGGGGGTTTGGGGCCCTCTTGGGGGCACTGAAGCTTTCTTT. The chain couples TRBV10-3 to TRBJ1-1, with TRBD1 identical over 11 bases. CDR1 is ENHRY and CDR2 is SYGVKD in the germline V gene. V trimming: 3 bases; J trimming: 4 bases; junction bases outside the gene matches: 22. This CDR3 has 21 amino acids.

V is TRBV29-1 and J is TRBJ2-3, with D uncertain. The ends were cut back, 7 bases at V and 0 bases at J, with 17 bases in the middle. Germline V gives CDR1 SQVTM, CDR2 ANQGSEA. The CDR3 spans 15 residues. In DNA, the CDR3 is TGCAGCGGGGAAACCGGAAAGACTAGCACAGATACGCAGTATTTT. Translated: CSGETGKTSTDTQYF.

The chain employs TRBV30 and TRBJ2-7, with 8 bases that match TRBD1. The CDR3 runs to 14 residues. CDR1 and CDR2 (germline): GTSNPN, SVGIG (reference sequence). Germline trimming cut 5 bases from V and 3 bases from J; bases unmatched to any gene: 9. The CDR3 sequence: CAWGHDRGIYEQYF. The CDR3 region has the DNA TGTGCCTGGGGTCACGACAGGGGCATCTACGAGCAGTACTTC.

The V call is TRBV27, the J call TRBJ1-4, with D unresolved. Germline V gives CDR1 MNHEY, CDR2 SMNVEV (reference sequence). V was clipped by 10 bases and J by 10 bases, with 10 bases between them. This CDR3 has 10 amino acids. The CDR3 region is CAIRRAKLFF. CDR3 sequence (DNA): TGTGCCATAAGGAGGGCAAAACTGTTTTTT. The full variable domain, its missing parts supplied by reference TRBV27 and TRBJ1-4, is EAQVTQNPRYLITVTGKKLTVTCSQNMNHEYMSWYRQDPGLGLRQIYYSMNVEVTDKGDVPEGYKVSRKEKRNFPLILESPSPNQTSLYFCAIRRAKLFFGSGTQLSVL.

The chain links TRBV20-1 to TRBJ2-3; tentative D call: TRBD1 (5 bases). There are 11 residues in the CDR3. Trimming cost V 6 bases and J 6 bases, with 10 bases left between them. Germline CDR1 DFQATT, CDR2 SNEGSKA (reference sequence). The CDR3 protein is CSAQGSDTQYF. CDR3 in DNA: TGCAGTGCCCAGGGTTCGGATACGCAGTATTTT.

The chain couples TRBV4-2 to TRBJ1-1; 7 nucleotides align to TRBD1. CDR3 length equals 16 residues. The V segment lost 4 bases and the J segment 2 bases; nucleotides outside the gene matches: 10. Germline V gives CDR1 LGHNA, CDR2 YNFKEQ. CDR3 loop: CASSPGEGATNTEAFF. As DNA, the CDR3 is TGTGCCAGCAGCCCGGGAGAGGGGGCGACTAACACTGAAGCTTTCTTT.

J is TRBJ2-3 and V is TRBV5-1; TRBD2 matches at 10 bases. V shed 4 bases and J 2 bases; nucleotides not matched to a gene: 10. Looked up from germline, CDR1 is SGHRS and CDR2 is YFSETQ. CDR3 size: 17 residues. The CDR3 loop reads CASSVRTSGLNTDTQYF. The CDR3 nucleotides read TGCGCCAGCAGCGTTAGGACTAGCGGCTTAAACACAGATACGCAGTATTTT. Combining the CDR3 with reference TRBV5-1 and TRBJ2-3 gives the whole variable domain KAGVTQTPRYLIKTRGQQVTLSCSPISGHRSVSWYQQTPGQGLQFLFEYFSETQRNKGNFPGRFSGRQFSNSRSEMNVSTLELGDSALYLCASSVRTSGLNTDTQYFGPGTRLTVL.

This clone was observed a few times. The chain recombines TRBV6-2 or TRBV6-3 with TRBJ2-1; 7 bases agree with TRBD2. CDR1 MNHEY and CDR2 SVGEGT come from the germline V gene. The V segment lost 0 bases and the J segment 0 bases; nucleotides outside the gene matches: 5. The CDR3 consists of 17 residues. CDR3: CASSYSIGGGSYNEQFF. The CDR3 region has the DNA TGTGCCAGCAGTTACTCGATTGGGGGGGGCTCCTACAATGAGCAGTTCTTC.

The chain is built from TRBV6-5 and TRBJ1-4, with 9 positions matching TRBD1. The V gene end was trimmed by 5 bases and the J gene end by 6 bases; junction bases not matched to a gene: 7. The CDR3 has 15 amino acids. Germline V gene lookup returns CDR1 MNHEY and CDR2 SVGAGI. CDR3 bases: TGTGCCAGCAGTACGACAGGGGGAGCGGATGAAAAACTGTTTTTT. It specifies CASSTTGGADEKLFF.

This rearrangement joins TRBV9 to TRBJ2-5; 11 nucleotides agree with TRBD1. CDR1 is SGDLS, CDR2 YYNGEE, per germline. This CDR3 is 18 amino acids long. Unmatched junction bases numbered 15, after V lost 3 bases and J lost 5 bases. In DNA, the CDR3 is TGTGCCAGCAGCGCACACTGGTCCGGACAGGGGGCGAGGGAGACCCAGTACTTC. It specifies CASSAHWSGQGARETQYF.

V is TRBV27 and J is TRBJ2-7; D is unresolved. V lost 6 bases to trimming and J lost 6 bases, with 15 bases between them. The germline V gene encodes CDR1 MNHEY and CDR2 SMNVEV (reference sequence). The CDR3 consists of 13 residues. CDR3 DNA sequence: TGTGCCAGCAGCAATTCCCCTCGGAGCGAGCAGTACTTC. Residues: CASSNSPRSEQYF.

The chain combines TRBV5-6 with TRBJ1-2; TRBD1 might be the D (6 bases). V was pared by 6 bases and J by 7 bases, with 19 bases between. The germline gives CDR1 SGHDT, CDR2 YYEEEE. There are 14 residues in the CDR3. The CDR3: CASNSLQGAGGYTF. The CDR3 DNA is TGTGCCAGCAATTCATTACAGGGCGCCGGTGGCTACACCTTC.

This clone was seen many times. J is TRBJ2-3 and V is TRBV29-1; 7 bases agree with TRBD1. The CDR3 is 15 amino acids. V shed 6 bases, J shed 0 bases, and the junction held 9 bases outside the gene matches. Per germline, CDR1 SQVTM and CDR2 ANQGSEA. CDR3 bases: TGCAGCGTCCCCCTTCCGGGACAGAGCACAGATACGCAGTATTTT. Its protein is CSVPLPGQSTDTQYF.